The entry below describes one TCR beta chain. The source of the sample is a study of blood T cell repertoires in COVID-19. The study drew participants aged roughly 18 to 95 years from approximately 25 US areas. Allocation to cohorts depended on clinical history reported by the participants. Two negative PCRs, clearance, or symptom resolution were required of recovered Cohort 3 donors. The ends were cut back, 7 bases at V and 0 bases at J, with 11 bases in the middle. Germline CDR1 and CDR2: MNHEY and SVGAGI. CDR3 length equals 14 residues. Assay used: immunoSEQ multiplex PCR; TCRdb lists only in-frame clones, some missing. The data show just over 150,000 clones, roughly 88% seen once.

The sample was PBMCs or T cells enriched from blood (not recorded which). This chain uses TRBV6-5 with TRBJ2-3, with D unresolved. The sequence derives from a woman aged 45-60 years who had recovered from COVID-19. This chain's CDR3 is CASMTGASTDTQYF. DNA for the CDR3: TGTGCCAGCATGACGGGTGCTAGCACAGATACGCAGTATTTT.